This TCR beta chain is drawn from a study of Tregs in tolerant kidney transplant recipients. Study-wide results and caveats: Tolerant patients' donor-specific Tregs expanded beyond overall Tregs, suggesting antigen-driven growth.

For this clone: The antigen is unknown.

Some clones are missing from TCRdb's copy, which holds only in-frame ones; the method was immunoSEQ multiplex PCR. The repertoire holds tens of thousands of clones, with nearly 98% as singletons. This TCR derives from a human donor who received a combined kidney and bone marrow transplant. Sequencing used Tregs from blood, obtained before the transplant.

CDR3 DNA: TGCGCCAGCAGCTTGCGGGGGGCGGGAGGGGAGCAGTTCTTC. Protein: CASSLRGAGGEQFF. The V gene is TRBV5-1, the J gene TRBJ2-1, with 9 bases identical to TRBD2. V dropped 1 base and J dropped 10; count of bases not matched to a gene: 6. Germline values: CDR1 SGHRS, CDR2 YFSETQ. The CDR3 length is 14 residues.